This section outlines one TCR beta chain sequence together with its context. Its antigen remains unidentified. The source of the sample is a study of T cells after yellow fever vaccination. Study-wide points: Reappearing after the booster were most of the clones from primary vaccination (around 96% CD4, 70% to 90% CD8).

Generation of TCR cDNA used 5'RACE template switching (which added a universal primer site and UMIs). In TCRdb, the 5' RACE reads were re-called with MiXCR into one record per CDR3 protein. The sample holds fewer than 85,000 distinct CDR3 sequences; almost 8% are singletons and the top ten take roughly 41%. This clonotype was sampled from a man between 25 and 39 years old who received the YFV17D yellow fever vaccine. The sequences come from CD8+ T cells sorted from PBMCs, collected on the day of the yellow fever booster vaccination.

The CDR3 nucleotides are TGCGCCAGCAGCGGGGACTCTCCACCCTACAATGAGCAGTTCTTC. It encodes CASSGDSPPYNEQFF. This chain uses TRBV5-1 with TRBJ2-1, with D possibly TRBD2 on 6 matching bases. V lost 4 bases to trimming and J lost 2 bases, with 13 bases between them. CDR3 length: 15 residues. Germline V gene lookup returns CDR1 SGHRS and CDR2 YFSETQ.